What follows are 29 T cell receptor beta chains derived from one specimen sequenced in a study of spatial heterogeneity in lung cancer. The time point: sample taken at primary tumor resection. Whole RNA obtained from tumor, nontumor lung or frozen PBMC underwent sequencing without sorting. TCRdb analysed the 5' RACE reads with MiXCR anew, one entry per CDR3 protein. Here the sample spans almost 75,000 distinct CDR3 sequences, about 14% being singletons. Sequenced material: PBMCs, taken at surgery. Receptor source: a male donor with early-stage non-small cell lung cancer.

In its sample, this clonotype was seen a few times. This rearrangement joins TRBV25-1 to TRBJ2-4, with D tentatively TRBD2 (6 bases). The CDR3 loop spans 13 amino acids. V lost 1 base and J 5 bases, leaving 6 bases between the germline ends. The germline CDR1 and CDR2 sequences are MGHDK and SYGVNS. The CDR3 region has the DNA TGTGCCAGCAGTGAATCGGGGGAAAACATTCAGTACTTC. Its protein is CASSESGENIQYF.

The chain recombines TRBV5-1 with TRBJ1-4; D is possibly TRBD1 (6 bases). V dropped 5 bases and J dropped 7 bases, with 12 bases sitting between them. CDR1 is SGHRS, CDR2 YFSETQ, per germline. The CDR3 covers 13 residues. The chain's CDR3 is CASRLEGVEKLFF. The CDR3 DNA is TGCGCCAGCAGGCTGGAGGGGGTTGAAAAACTGTTTTTT. The full variable domain, with the rest looked up from reference TRBV5-1 and TRBJ1-4, is KAGVTQTPRYLIKTRGQQVTLSCSPISGHRSVSWYQQTPGQGLQFLFEYFSETQRNKGNFPGRFSGRQFSNSRSEMNVSTLELGDSALYLCASRLEGVEKLFFGSGTQLSVL.

This clonotype has a count of ten or more. J is TRBJ2-5 and V is TRBV19; TRBD2 agrees at 7 bases. The V and J ends lost 8 bases and 7 bases, in that order; junction bases with no gene match: 4. The germline V gene has CDR1 LNHDA and CDR2 SQIVND (reference sequence). The CDR3 contains 11 residues. The CDR3 protein is CASGGVMTQYF. The CDR3 bases are TGTGCCAGTGGGGGGGTTATGACCCAGTACTTC.

This clonotype came up a few times. V is TRBV4-1 and J is TRBJ1-3; no firm D call. Germline V lookup: CDR1 MGHRA, CDR2 YSYEKL. V lost 2 bases and J lost 2, with 7 bases in between. This CDR3 is built from 14 residues. The CDR3 reads CASSQLQTGNTIYF. DNA of the CDR3: TGCGCCAGCAGCCAACTACAGACTGGAAACACCATATATTTT.

This clonotype was counted only a few times. The chain is built from TRBV5-1 and TRBJ2-3; D not certain. The CDR3 has 14 amino acids. The ends were cut back, 4 bases at V and 0 bases at J, with 9 bases in the middle. Germline CDR1 reads SGHRS; CDR2 reads YFSETQ. The CDR3 region has the DNA TGCGCCAGCAGCGGCTTACAGAGCACAGATACGCAGTATTTT. Translating it yields CASSGLQSTDTQYF.

The J gene is TRBJ1-4, the V gene TRBV5-1; D ambiguous. Germline lookup yields CDR1 SGHRS and CDR2 YFSETQ. CDR3 length equals 17 residues. The V end lost 4 bases, the J end lost 0 bases, and 16 bases lay between the germline ends. CDR3 sequence reads: CASSPLGTIATNEKLFF. The CDR3 region has the DNA TGCGCCAGCAGCCCCTTAGGTACGATCGCAACTAATGAAAAACTGTTTTTT. The full variable domain, completed using reference TRBV5-1 and TRBJ1-4, is KAGVTQTPRYLIKTRGQQVTLSCSPISGHRSVSWYQQTPGQGLQFLFEYFSETQRNKGNFPGRFSGRQFSNSRSEMNVSTLELGDSALYLCASSPLGTIATNEKLFFGSGTQLSVL.

This clonotype appeared a few times. The chain uses TRBV28 and TRBJ2-7; possible D gene TRBD2, 6 bases. There are 14 residues in the CDR3. Germline V gene data show CDR1 as MDHEN and CDR2 as SYDVKM. Trimming pared 4 bases from V and 9 bases from J, leaving 19 bases between. CDR3 sequence: CASSSGSGWGGQYF. The CDR3 DNA is TGTGCCAGCAGTTCCGGGAGCGGGTGGGGCGGGCAGTACTTC.

This clonotype was seen ten or more times. This rearrangement joins TRBV27 to TRBJ1-2; D is ambiguous. Trimming shortened V by 1 base and J by 3 bases, and 12 bases separated the two germline ends. The germline CDR1 and CDR2 sequences are MNHEY and SMNVEV (reference sequence). The CDR3 length is 15 residues. The CDR3 sequence is CASSLLPSTDYGYTF. The DNA of the CDR3 is TGTGCCAGCAGTTTATTACCTTCGACGGACTATGGCTACACCTTC.

At least ten counts were recorded for this clonotype. The gene calls are TRBV6-5 and TRBJ2-1; 9 bases line up with TRBD2. V shed 6 bases and J 2 bases; nucleotides not matched to a gene: 5. Germline V gene sequence: CDR1 MNHEY, CDR2 SVGAGI. This CDR3 comprises 15 residues. CDR3 sequence: CASSRAGGPYNEQFF. Here the CDR3 DNA reads TGTGCCAGCAGCCGAGCGGGAGGTCCCTACAATGAGCAGTTCTTC.

The V gene is TRBV5-8, the J gene TRBJ2-7, with a weak D call TRBD1 (6 bases). Germline V gives CDR1 SGHTS, CDR2 YDEGEE. This CDR3 spans 13 amino acids. The V and J ends lost 4 bases and 2 bases respectively, with 10 bases between them. The CDR3 coding sequence is TGTGCCAGCAGCCGAGGGGGTACCTACGAGCAGTACTTC. Its translation: CASSRGGTYEQYF.

This clonotype was counted at least ten times. The gene calls are TRBV7-9 and TRBJ2-1; 14 bases agree with TRBD2. The V segment lost 6 bases and the J segment 9 bases; nucleotides outside the gene matches: 7. Germline loops: CDR1 SEHNR, CDR2 FQNEAQ (reference sequence). The CDR3 runs 15 residues. The CDR3 protein is CASRTGTSGRGEQFF. The DNA for the CDR3 is TGTGCCAGCAGAACCGGGACTAGCGGGAGAGGTGAGCAGTTCTTC.

This clonotype was observed a few times. This chain links TRBV20-1 with TRBJ2-1; the D is unclear. The V end lost 0 bases, the J end lost 8 bases, and 14 bases lay between the germline ends. Germline V gene data show CDR1 as DFQATT and CDR2 as SNEGSKA (reference sequence). CDR3 size: 14 residues. This CDR3 reads CSARDTAVLDEQFF. DNA for the CDR3: TGCAGTGCTAGAGATACGGCAGTTCTCGATGAGCAGTTCTTC.

To note about this clonotype: The conserved closing phenylalanine or tryptophan is absent in this CDR3, likely reflecting a read error. The chain links TRBV6-5 to TRBJ1-5; D may be TRBD1 (5 bases). In germline, CDR1 is MNHEY, CDR2 SVGAGI. This CDR3 has 14 residues. With 6 bases removed from V and 6 bases from J, the gap between germline ends came to 15 bases. CDR3 sequence (DNA): TGTGCCAGCAGCCCTGGGACCGCGAGTCAGCCCCAGCATATT. Encoded protein: CASSPGTASQPQHI.

A few counts support this clonotype. This chain links TRBV3-1 with TRBJ1-6; no reliable D call. Trimming took off 0 bases at V and 4 bases at J, with 16 bases between the two ends. CDR1 and CDR2 (germline): LGHDT, YNNKEL (reference sequence). The length of the CDR3 is 18 residues. The CDR3 sequence is CASSQDPPGGTYNSPLHF. The CDR3 coding sequence is TGTGCCAGCAGCCAAGATCCTCCCGGCGGTACATATAATTCACCCCTCCACTTT.

CDR3 nucleotide sequence: TGTGCCAGCAGCTCCTATCGGCAGGTAGAAGCTTTCTTT. This sequence encodes CASSSYRQVEAFF. V and J are TRBV7-6 and TRBJ1-1, with no clear D. Deletions cut 4 bases from V and 8 bases from J, with 14 bases between. Germline CDR1 reads SGHVS; CDR2 reads FNYEAQ. The length of the CDR3 is 13 residues.

This clonotype turned up a few times. CDR3 nucleotide sequence: TGTGCCAGCAGCCCACCGCGGGGACAGGGAGGTAGGACTGAAGCTTTCTTT. Protein product: CASSPPRGQGGRTEAFF. V and J are TRBV7-2 and TRBJ1-1; 9 bases fit TRBD1. The CDR3 has 17 residues. J gave up 5 bases and V 5 bases, and 15 bases lay outside the gene matches. From germline, CDR1 is SGHTA and CDR2 FQGNSA.

The V and J genes are TRBV12-3 or TRBV12-4 and TRBJ1-4; D might be TRBD1 (6 bases). With 2 bases removed from V and 8 bases from J, the gap between germline ends came to 12 bases. The CDR3 length is 14 residues. CDR3 sequence (DNA): TGTGCCAGCAGTTTAAAAACAGGGTCGGAAAAACTGTTTTTT. This translates into CASSLKTGSEKLFF.

The chain combines TRBV24-1 with TRBJ2-7, with 7 bases lining up with TRBD1. Germline V gives CDR1 KGHDR, CDR2 SFDVKD. The CDR3 loop spans 15 amino acids. The ends lost 3 bases at V and 1 base at J; junction bases unmatched: 5. Written as DNA, the CDR3 is TGTGCCACCAGTGATCCCGGGACAGATTCCTACGAGCAGTACTTC. It translates to CATSDPGTDSYEQYF.

The gene calls are TRBV4-3 and TRBJ2-7; possibly TRBD2 for D (6 bases). The CDR3 runs to 14 residues. Germline V CDR1 and CDR2: LGHNA, YSLEER. Trimming stripped 1 base from V and 5 bases from J, with 12 bases between. The CDR3 coding sequence is TGCGCCAGCAGCCAAGGATCAGGCGGGGACGAGCAGTACTTC. This sequence encodes CASSQGSGGDEQYF.

By share, this clonotype counts as medium-sized. V and J are TRBV7-9 and TRBJ2-5, with a possible D match to TRBD2 (5 bases). The CDR3 is 16 residues long. Between the trimmed V and J ends, which lost 1 base and 2 bases, there was a span of 14 bases. Germline CDR1 SEHNR, CDR2 FQNEAQ (reference sequence). The CDR3 reads CASSLGERPHQETQYF. The CDR3 DNA follows: TGTGCCAGCAGCTTAGGGGAGCGGCCCCATCAAGAGACCCAGTACTTC.

This clonotype was recorded at least ten times. The chain joins TRBV27 to TRBJ2-7; TRBD2 might be the D (5 bases). The V gene's germline CDR1 is MNHEY and CDR2 SMNVEV (reference sequence). This CDR3 is 13 amino acids long. Trimming shortened V by 2 bases and J by 5 bases, and 10 bases separated the two germline ends. CDR3 sequence (DNA): TGTGCCAGCAGTTTAACGGGGTCCCACGAGCAGTACTTC. Protein sequence: CASSLTGSHEQYF.

In this sample, this clonotype turned up a few times. The genes are TRBV7-2 and TRBJ2-7, with D perhaps TRBD1 (5 bases). This CDR3 comprises 15 residues. Germline V gene sequence: CDR1 SGHTA, CDR2 FQGNSA. Deletions cut 4 bases from V and 2 bases from J, with 15 bases between. The CDR3 region is CASSYQGNQAYEQYF. The CDR3, as DNA: TGTGCCAGCAGCTATCAGGGAAATCAGGCCTACGAGCAGTACTTC.

This sequence joins TRBV11-2 and TRBJ2-2; 8 positions agree with TRBD2. Unmatched junction bases numbered 5, after V lost 5 bases and J lost 0 bases. The germline V gene has CDR1 SGHAT and CDR2 FQNNGV. This CDR3 has 16 amino acids. CDR3 sequence reads: CASSLTSGTNTGELFF. CDR3 coding DNA: TGTGCCAGCAGCCTAACTAGCGGAACGAACACCGGGGAGCTGTTTTTT.

This clonotype was detected only a few times. The chain uses TRBV6-2 or TRBV6-3 and TRBJ2-5; unclear D gene. This CDR3 contains 12 residues. The germline V and J ends were trimmed by 0 bases and 7 bases, with 6 bases remaining between them. Germline CDR1 is MNHEY and CDR2 is SVGEGT. The CDR3 loop reads CASSYSRVTQYF. The CDR3 bases are TGTGCCAGCAGTTACTCGAGAGTGACCCAGTACTTC.

V is TRBV7-2 and J is TRBJ1-5; weak D call: TRBD1 (6 bases). Per germline, CDR1 SGHTA and CDR2 FQGNSA. The V end lost 5 bases, the J end lost 10 bases, and 15 bases lay between the germline ends. The CDR3 covers 13 residues. The CDR3 sequence: CASSVQDSGPQHF. CDR3 nucleotide sequence: TGTGCCAGCAGCGTCCAGGACAGCGGACCCCAGCATTTT. The full variable domain, in which reference TRBV7-2 and TRBJ1-5 provide the parts outside the CDR3, is GAGVSQSPSNKVTEKGKDVELRCDPISGHTALYWYRQSLGQGLEFLIYFQGNSAPDKSGLPSDRFSAERTGGSVSTLTIQRTQQEDSAVYLCASSVQDSGPQHFGDGTRLSIL.

This clonotype has a count of ten or more. The chain is built from TRBV10-3 and TRBJ2-7, with 11 bases that match TRBD2. Trimming cost V 6 bases and J 3 bases; bases outside gene matches: 4. In germline, CDR1 is ENHRY, CDR2 SYGVKD. This CDR3 comprises 14 residues. The CDR3 here is CAIRTGTSGYEQYF. The CDR3, as DNA: TGTGCCATCAGGACCGGGACTAGCGGCTACGAGCAGTACTTC.

The sample holds many counts of this clonotype. The rearrangement links TRBV25-1 to TRBJ1-1; tentative D call: TRBD1 (5 bases). V lost 7 bases to trimming and J lost 0 bases, with 12 bases between them. Germline CDR1 and CDR2: MGHDK and SYGVNS. The CDR3 sequence is 14 residues long. The CDR3 coding sequence is TGTGCCAGCACCCCTCAGGGAATGAACACTGAAGCTTTCTTT. This sequence encodes CASTPQGMNTEAFF.

This clonotype came up many times. The chain is built from TRBV18 and TRBJ2-3, with TRBD1 matching 9 bases. V lost 3 bases, J lost 1 base, and 2 bases stayed unmatched. Germline CDR1 KGHSH, CDR2 LQKENI. There are 15 residues in the CDR3. The CDR3 coding sequence is TGTGCCAGCTCACCCCGGACAGGGGGCACAGATACGCAGTATTTT. This translates into CASSPRTGGTDTQYF.

The chain employs TRBV12-3 or TRBV12-4 and TRBJ2-2; D might be TRBD2 (6 bases). Trimming left V 1 base short and J 4 bases short, with 13 bases between. This CDR3 is 16 amino acids long. The chain's CDR3 is CASSLVGGAVTGELFF. CDR3 sequence (DNA): TGTGCCAGCAGTTTAGTGGGGGGAGCGGTCACCGGGGAGCTGTTTTTT.